The rows below give T cell receptor beta chains drawn from one sample of a study of T cell repertoires in cytomegalovirus infection. MiXCR was run by TCRdb on the reads, yielding one entry per CDR3 protein. The sample lists hundreds of thousands of distinct CDR3 sequences; roughly 30% were seen once. These TCRs' antigens remain unknown. Here the sequenced sample was cultured CD8+ T cells from PBMCs, taken from culture after CMV antigen stimulation. The receptor set was obtained from a human donor in good health (CMV status not recorded). Some clones in this sample may be carry-over from other donors' samples. The CDR3 runs from the conserved cysteine through the conserved F or W. A D gene is named only where the DNA matches it firmly. Clone size is shown for a subset of rows, as once, few, many or a class of expanded clone.

TRBD2,TRBJ2-3,TRBV7-6,many,CASSLELAGGLAYTDTQYF,TGTGCCAGCAGCTTAGAACTAGCGGGGGGTCTCGCTTACACAGATACGCAGTATTTT
.,TRBJ2-7,TRBV10-3,few,CAALSDYRTDSPYEQYF,TGTGCCGCCCTCTCCGACTATCGAACAGACTCTCCCTACGAGCAGTACTTC
.,TRBJ1-1,TRBV19,once,CASSPGGDMNTEAFF,TGTGCCAGTAGTCCGGGGGGCGACATGAACACTGAAGCTTTCTTT
.,TRBJ1-5,TRBV4-2,.,CASSQERGNQPQHF,TGTGCCAGCAGCCAAGAAAGGGGCAATCAGCCCCAGCATTTT
.,TRBJ2-1,TRBV2,.,CAVNGINNEQFF,TGTGCCGTGAATGGAATCAACAATGAGCAGTTCTTC
TRBD1,TRBJ2-7,TRBV9,.,CASSEGDRRNEQYF,TGTGCCAGCAGCGAGGGGGACAGGAGGAACGAGCAGTACTTC
.,TRBJ2-1,TRBV7-8,many,CASSLGRTGTHEQFF,TGTGCCAGCAGCTTAGGCCGGACGGGGACCCATGAGCAGTTCTTC
TRBD1,TRBJ2-7,TRBV27,few,CASSPTGTGLSSYEQYF,TGTGCCAGCAGTCCAACCGGGACAGGACTAAGCTCCTACGAGCAGTACTTC
TRBD2,TRBJ2-1,TRBV6-5,.,CASSSGGAGNEQFF,TGTGCCAGCAGTTCCGGGGGGGCTGGCAATGAGCAGTTCTTC
TRBD2,TRBJ2-1,TRBV29-1,.,CSGGSWAGGFAYNEQFF,TGCAGCGGGGGGTCATGGGCGGGGGGTTTCGCCTACAATGAGCAGTTCTTC
.,TRBJ2-1,TRBV6-2/TRBV6-3,.,CAISGGVSYNEQFF,TGTGCCATCTCAGGAGGGGTCTCCTACAATGAGCAGTTCTTC
TRBD1,TRBJ2-3,TRBV5-5,few,CASSLVPPGQIPDTQYF,TGTGCCAGCAGCTTGGTACCCCCGGGACAGATACCAGATACGCAGTATTTT
TRBD1,TRBJ2-7,TRBV7-9,.,CASSPPGTGNYEQYF,TGTGCCAGCAGCCCCCCCGGGACAGGGAACTACGAGCAGTACTTC